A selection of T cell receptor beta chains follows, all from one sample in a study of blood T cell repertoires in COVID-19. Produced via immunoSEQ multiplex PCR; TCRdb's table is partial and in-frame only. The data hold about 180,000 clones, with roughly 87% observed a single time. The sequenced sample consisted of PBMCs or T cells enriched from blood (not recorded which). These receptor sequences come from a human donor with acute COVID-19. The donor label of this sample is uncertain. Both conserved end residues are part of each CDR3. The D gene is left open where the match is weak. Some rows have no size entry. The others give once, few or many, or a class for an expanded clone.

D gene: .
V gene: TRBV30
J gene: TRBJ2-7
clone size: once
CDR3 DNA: TGTGCCTGGAGTTCCGGGACTGGGTTCTACGAGCAGTACTTC
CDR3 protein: CAWSSGTGFYEQYF

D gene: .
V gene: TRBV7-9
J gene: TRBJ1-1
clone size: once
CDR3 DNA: TGTGCCAGCAGCGACTGGGCGGGGGACACTGAAGCTTTCTTT
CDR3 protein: CASSDWAGDTEAFF

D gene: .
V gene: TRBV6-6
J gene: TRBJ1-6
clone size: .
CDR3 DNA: TGTGCCAGCAGTCAAGAGAGCTCCTATAATTCACCCCTCCACTTT
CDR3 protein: CASSQESSYNSPLHF

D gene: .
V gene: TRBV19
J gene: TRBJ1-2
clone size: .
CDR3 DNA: TGTGCCAGTAGTGCCCGGGGACTCCCGTATGGCTACACCTTC
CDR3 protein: CASSARGLPYGYTF

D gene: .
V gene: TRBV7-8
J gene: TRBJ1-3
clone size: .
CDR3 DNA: TGTGCCAGCAGCTTAGCGCGGAGACAGTTGTTCAACTCTGGAAACACCATATATTTT
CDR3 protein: CASSLARRQLFNSGNTIYF

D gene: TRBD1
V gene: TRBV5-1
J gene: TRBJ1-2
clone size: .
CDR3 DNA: TGCGCCAGCAGCTTGGGGACAGGGGGCAGTGGCTACACCTTC
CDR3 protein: CASSLGTGGSGYTF

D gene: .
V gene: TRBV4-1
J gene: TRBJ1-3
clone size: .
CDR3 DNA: TGCGCCAGCAGCCAAGATACGGGAGGAGGAAACACCATATATTTT
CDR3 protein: CASSQDTGGGNTIYF

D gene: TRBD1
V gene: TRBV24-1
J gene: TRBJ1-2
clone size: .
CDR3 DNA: TGTGCCACCAGTGAAAGGACAGGGGGCCTCTATGGCTACACCTTC
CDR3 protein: CATSERTGGLYGYTF

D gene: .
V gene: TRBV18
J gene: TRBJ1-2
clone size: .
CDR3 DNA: TGTGCCAGCTCACCGATACCGCGGAACTATGGCTACACCTTC
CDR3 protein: CASSPIPRNYGYTF

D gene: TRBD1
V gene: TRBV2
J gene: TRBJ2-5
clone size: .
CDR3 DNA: TGTGCCAGCAGTGAACCCGCCCCCCCCCGGACAGGGGAAGAGACCCAGTACTTC
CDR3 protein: CASSEPAPPRTGEETQYF

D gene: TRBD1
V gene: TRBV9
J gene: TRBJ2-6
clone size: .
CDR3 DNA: TGTGCCAGCAGCGCCACAGGGGGCTTAACTGGGGCCAACGTCCTGACTTTC
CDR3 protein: CASSATGGLTGANVLTF

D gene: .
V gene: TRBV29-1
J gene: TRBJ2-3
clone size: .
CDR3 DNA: TGCAGCGTTACGGAGGGTCCAGATACGCAGTATTTT
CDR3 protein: CSVTEGPDTQYF

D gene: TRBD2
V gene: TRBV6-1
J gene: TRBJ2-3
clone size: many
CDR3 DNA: TGTGCCAGCAGTGAAAGTCTAGCGGGGGCTAGCACAGATACGCAGTATTTT
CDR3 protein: CASSESLAGASTDTQYF

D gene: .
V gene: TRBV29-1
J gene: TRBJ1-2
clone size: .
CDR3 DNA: TGCAGCGCCAACACGGATAGCCGGGGGTATGGCTACACCTTC
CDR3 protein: CSANTDSRGYGYTF

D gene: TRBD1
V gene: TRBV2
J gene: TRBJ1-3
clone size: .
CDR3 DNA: TGTGCCAGCAGTGGGGACAGGGCTGGAAACACCATATATTTT
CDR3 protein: CASSGDRAGNTIYF

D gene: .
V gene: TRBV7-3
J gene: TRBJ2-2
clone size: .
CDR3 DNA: TGTGCGTCCTTGGGGCGGACCGGGGAGCTGTTTTTT
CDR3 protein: CASLGRTGELFF

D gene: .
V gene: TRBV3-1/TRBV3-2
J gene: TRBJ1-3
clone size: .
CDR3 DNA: TGTGCCAGCAGCCAAAAAAGACTGGGAAACACCATATATTTT
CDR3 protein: CASSQKRLGNTIYF

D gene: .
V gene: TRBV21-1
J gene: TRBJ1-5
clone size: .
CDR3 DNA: TGTGCCAGCAGCAAAGGAGAGAGGTTTCATCAGCCCCAGCATTTT
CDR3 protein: CASSKGERFHQPQHF

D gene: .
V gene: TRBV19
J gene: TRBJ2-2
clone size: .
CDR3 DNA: TGTGCCATCAACATCGGGGGCGGGGAGCTGTTTTTT
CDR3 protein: CAINIGGGELFF

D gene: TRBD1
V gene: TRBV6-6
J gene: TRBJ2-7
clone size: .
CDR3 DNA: TGTGCCAGCTCAAAGGGGGCTGAAAACTACGAGCAGTACTTC
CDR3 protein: CASSKGAENYEQYF

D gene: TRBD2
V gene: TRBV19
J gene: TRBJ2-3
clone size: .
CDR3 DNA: TGTGCCAGTAGTGCTAGCGGGGGGACTCCCCCAGATACGCAGTATTTT
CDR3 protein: CASSASGGTPPDTQYF

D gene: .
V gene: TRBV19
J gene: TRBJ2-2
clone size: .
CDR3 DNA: TGTGCCAGTAGTAGGACAGCCATCTCGAACACCGGGGAGCTGTTTTTT
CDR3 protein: CASSRTAISNTGELFF

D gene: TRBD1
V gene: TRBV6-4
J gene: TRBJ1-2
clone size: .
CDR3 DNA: TGTGCCAGCAGTGATGGAAACAGGGGGACCAAAGGCTACACCTTC
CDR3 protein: CASSDGNRGTKGYTF

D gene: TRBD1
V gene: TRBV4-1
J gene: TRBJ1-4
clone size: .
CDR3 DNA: TGCGCCAGCAGCCGCATACAGGGGGCTCAGGAAAAACTGTTTTTT
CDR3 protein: CASSRIQGAQEKLFF

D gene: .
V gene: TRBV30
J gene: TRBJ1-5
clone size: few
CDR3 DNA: TGTGCCTGGAGTACCCAGGGAGCTACCGGGGGGCCCCAGCATTTT
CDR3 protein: CAWSTQGATGGPQHF

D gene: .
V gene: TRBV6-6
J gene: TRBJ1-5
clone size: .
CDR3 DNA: TGTGCCAGCAGTCGATCGCGGCGTCAGCCCCAGCATTTT
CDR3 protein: CASSRSRRQPQHF

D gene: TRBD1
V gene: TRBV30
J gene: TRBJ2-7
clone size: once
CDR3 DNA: TGTGCCTGGAGTTCCGGGACAGTGGTATGGTACGAGCAGTACTTC
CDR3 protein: CAWSSGTVVWYEQYF

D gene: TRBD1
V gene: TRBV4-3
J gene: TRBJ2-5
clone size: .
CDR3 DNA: TGCGCCAGCAGCCTCCAGGGGGCGGGGTGGGAGACCCAGTACTTC
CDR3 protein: CASSLQGAGWETQYF

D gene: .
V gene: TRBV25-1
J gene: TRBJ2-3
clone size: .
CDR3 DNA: TGTGCCAGCAGTGAGAGCCACCACACAGATACGCAGTATTTT
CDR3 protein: CASSESHHTDTQYF

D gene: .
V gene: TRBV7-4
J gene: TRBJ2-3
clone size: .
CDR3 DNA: TGTGCCAGCAGCTCAACCGCAGGACCCCCCAGGGAGTATTTT
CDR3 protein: CASSSTAGPPREYF

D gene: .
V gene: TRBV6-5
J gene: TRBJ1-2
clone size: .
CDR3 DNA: TGTGCCAGCAGTCCAAATTGGGGCAGGGAGGCGGGCTACACCTTC
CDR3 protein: CASSPNWGREAGYTF

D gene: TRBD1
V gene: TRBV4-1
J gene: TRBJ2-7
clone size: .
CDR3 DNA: TGCGCCAGCAGCCAACGGGACAGGGGAGGATACGAGCAGTACTTC
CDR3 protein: CASSQRDRGGYEQYF

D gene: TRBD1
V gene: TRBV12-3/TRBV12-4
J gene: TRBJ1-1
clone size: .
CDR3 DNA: TGTGCCAGCAGGGACAGGGGGAACACTGAAGCTTTCTTT
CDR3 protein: CASRDRGNTEAFF